Here is one T cell receptor beta chain with its context. Antigen: not known. Repertoires were generated with immunoSEQ multiplex PCR, while TCRdb's copy carries only in-frame clones and drops some. The table has roughly 1,500 clones, around 23% seen once. The data stem from a study of T cells in localized non-small cell lung cancer. The CDR3 has 13 residues. Germline V gene data show CDR1 as SQVTM and CDR2 as ANQGSEA. J gave up 5 bases and V 3 bases, and 4 bases lay outside the gene matches. Whole-study results and caveats: Longer overall survival was linked to higher blood T cell density. The highest T cell clonality was in uninvolved adjacent lung, above tumor. Heterogeneity within the tumor remains possible, as just one region underwent sequencing. Across samples, adjacent lung featured a median around 55 of the top 100 tumor clones.

Sequencing used lung tumor tissue, obtained before any cancer treatment. The V and J genes are TRBV29-1 and TRBJ2-5; TRBD1 agrees at 9 bases. The TCR sequence derives from a woman aged 35 to 75 with stage I lung adenocarcinoma. The CDR3 nucleotides are TGCAGCGTTGAGCGACAGGGGGTGGAGACCCAGTACTTC. Protein: CSVERQGVETQYF.